The 30 T cell receptor beta chains in this list originate from one sample, sequenced in a study of blood T cell repertoires in COVID-19 (dated by TCRdb to about 2020). Library generation was performed with the immunoSEQ multiplex PCR assay. Drawn from immuneACCESS, this table holds only the in-frame rearrangements with V and J called that TCRdb kept. Clones are partly lost; checked studies trace under half to an unresolved V gene and leave the rest unexplained. Across this sample there are roughly 150,000 clones, with less than 80% seen only once. The ten largest make up around a fifth of the sample. What was sequenced was PBMCs or T cells enriched from blood (not recorded which). The receptor set was obtained from a woman aged 70-85 years in a cohort exposed to, infected with or recovered from COVID-19 (not recorded which).

The chain carries TRBV5-1 and TRBJ2-7, with D possibly being TRBD1 (5 bases). The CDR3 runs 14 residues. The germline gives CDR1 SGHRS, CDR2 YFSETQ. V was trimmed by 0 bases and J by 2 bases, leaving 9 bases between them. This CDR3 reads CASSLVPDTYEQYF. For the CDR3, the DNA is TGCGCCAGCAGCTTGGTACCGGACACCTACGAGCAGTACTTC.

This sequence joins TRBV6-5 and TRBJ2-1, with 7 bases aligning to TRBD1. The CDR3 contains 12 residues. Germline CDR1 MNHEY, CDR2 SVGAGI. For the CDR3, the DNA is TGTGCAACGGGACAGAGCTACAATGAGCAGTTCTTC. It is translated as CATGQSYNEQFF.

The chain uses TRBV6-5 and TRBJ1-1; 9 bases line up with TRBD1. Germline V gene data show CDR1 as MNHEY and CDR2 as SVGAGI. The CDR3 has 15 amino acids. The V segment lost 4 bases and the J segment 6 bases; nucleotides outside the gene matches: 9. CDR3 sequence: CASSSATGGKAEAFF. DNA of the CDR3: TGTGCCAGCAGTTCGGCGACAGGGGGAAAAGCTGAAGCTTTCTTT.

The chain employs TRBV5-5 and TRBJ2-5; perhaps TRBD2 as D (6 bases). V was shortened by 4 bases and J by 1 base, with 17 bases between the two germline ends. The CDR3 contains 16 residues. Germline CDR1 is SGHKS and CDR2 is YYEKEE (reference sequence). The CDR3 DNA sequence: TGTGCCAGCAGCCTCATGCAGGGAGGAGGCCAAGAGACCCAGTACTTC. Residues: CASSLMQGGGQETQYF.

The chain has TRBV27 and TRBJ2-1, with TRBD2 identical over 16 bases. The CDR3 sequence is 19 residues long. CDR1 and CDR2 (germline): MNHEY, SMNVEV (reference sequence). V dropped 6 bases and J dropped 4; count of bases not matched to a gene: 12. The CDR3 spells CASRNRGLAGGGRYNEQFF. The CDR3 nucleotides read TGTGCCAGCAGGAATAGGGGACTAGCGGGAGGGGGTAGGTACAATGAGCAGTTCTTC.

The gene calls are TRBV27 and TRBJ1-2; 7 bases map to TRBD1. Losses at the gene ends were 6 bases for V and 1 base for J; bases not matched to a gene: 2. This CDR3 is built from 13 residues. Germline V gene sequence: CDR1 MNHEY, CDR2 SMNVEV (reference sequence). The chain's CDR3 is CASSRDSNYGYTF. CDR3 coding DNA: TGTGCCAGCAGCAGGGACAGTAACTATGGCTACACCTTC.

This chain links TRBV6-1 with TRBJ2-7; D ambiguous. The CDR3 extends over 11 amino acids. Trimming pared 8 bases from V and 4 bases from J, leaving 9 bases between. Germline V gene lookup returns CDR1 MNHNS and CDR2 SASEGT. The CDR3 region is CASWAQYEQYF. CDR3 nucleotides: TGTGCCAGCTGGGCCCAATACGAGCAGTACTTC.

V and J are TRBV5-1 and TRBJ2-1; TRBD2 matches 12 bases. The trim removed 4 bases at V and 4 bases at J, leaving 3 bases unmatched. Germline lookup yields CDR1 SGHRS and CDR2 YFSETQ. The CDR3 contains 15 residues. The CDR3: CASSSGTSGYNEQFF. For the CDR3, the DNA is TGCGCCAGCAGCAGTGGGACTAGCGGGTACAATGAGCAGTTCTTC. Combining the CDR3 with reference TRBV5-1 and TRBJ2-1 gives the whole variable domain KAGVTQTPRYLIKTRGQQVTLSCSPISGHRSVSWYQQTPGQGLQFLFEYFSETQRNKGNFPGRFSGRQFSNSRSEMNVSTLELGDSALYLCASSSGTSGYNEQFFGPGTRLTVL.

This chain connects TRBV30 to TRBJ2-1; 14 bases line up with TRBD2. Germline lookup yields CDR1 GTSNPN and CDR2 SVGIG (reference sequence). The length of the CDR3 is 15 residues. V lost 5 bases and J lost 5; bases outside the gene matches: 5. CDR3 protein: CAWARTSGRNNEQFF. In DNA form, the CDR3 reads TGTGCCTGGGCACGGACTAGCGGGAGGAACAATGAGCAGTTCTTC.

This clone has only one observation. The J gene is TRBJ2-2, the V gene TRBV29-1; a possible D gene is TRBD2 (5 bases). The CDR3 is made up of 15 amino acids. The ends were cut back, 7 bases at V and 6 bases at J, with 21 bases in the middle. The germline CDR1 and CDR2 sequences are SQVTM and ANQGSEA. CDR3 in amino acids: CSDHLLVNLAGELFF. CDR3 DNA: TGCAGCGACCACCTACTAGTCAATTTGGCCGGGGAGCTGTTTTTT.

This clone was observed once. This chain uses TRBV18 with TRBJ1-5; 7 bases match TRBD1. The CDR3 totals 16 residues. Losses at the gene ends were 3 bases for V and 4 bases for J; bases not matched to a gene: 9. Germline lookup yields CDR1 KGHSH and CDR2 LQKENI. The CDR3 nucleotides are TGTGCCAGCTCACCCTTTGCCGGGACAGAAAATCAGCCCCAGCATTTT. This codes for CASSPFAGTENQPQHF.

The chain couples TRBV28 to TRBJ2-1; 8 bases align to TRBD2. Germline lookup yields CDR1 MDHEN and CDR2 SYDVKM. The CDR3 has 16 amino acids. The V gene end was trimmed by 2 bases and the J gene end by 2 bases; junction bases not matched to a gene: 5. The CDR3 DNA sequence: TGTGCCAGCAGTTTAGGGGGAGCGGGAGCCTACAATGAGCAGTTCTTC. Protein sequence: CASSLGGAGAYNEQFF.

This clone was seen a single time. This chain connects TRBV28 to TRBJ2-7; unclear D gene. V was trimmed by 7 bases and J by 2 bases, leaving 15 bases between them. The germline CDR1 and CDR2 sequences are MDHEN and SYDVKM. This CDR3 is built from 14 residues. The DNA for the CDR3 is TGTGCCAGCACCCCGGGTTCTCACACCTACGAGCAGTACTTC. Its translation: CASTPGSHTYEQYF. Using reference TRBV28 and TRBJ2-7 for the parts outside the CDR3, the full variable domain is DVKVTQSSRYLVKRTGEKVFLECVQDMDHENMFWYRQDPGLGLRLIYFSYDVKMKEKGDIPEGYSVSREKKERFSLILESASTNQTSMYLCASTPGSHTYEQYFGPGTRLTVT.

This sequence joins TRBV5-1 and TRBJ2-7; D might be TRBD2 (6 bases). V shed 1 base and J shed 5 bases, with 13 bases lying between them. This CDR3 region has 14 residues. In germline, CDR1 is SGHRS, CDR2 YFSETQ. Written as DNA, the CDR3 is TGCGCCAGCAGCTTGATTCCCGGGAGTAACGAGCAGTACTTC. It translates to CASSLIPGSNEQYF.

The chain links TRBV5-4 to TRBJ2-5; TRBD1 agrees at 10 bases. J was trimmed by 5 bases and V by 4 bases; bases with no gene match: 8. The CDR3 extends over 15 amino acids. Germline CDR1 and CDR2: SGHNT and YYREEE (reference sequence). The CDR3 DNA sequence: TGTGCCAGCAGCCCCGGGACAGGGGCGTCGGAGACCCAGTACTTC. Amino acid sequence: CASSPGTGASETQYF.

This rearrangement joins TRBV7-9 to TRBJ1-2, with 8 positions matching TRBD1. Unmatched junction bases numbered 11, after V lost 5 bases and J lost 3 bases. Germline CDR1 is SEHNR and CDR2 is FQNEAQ (reference sequence). This CDR3 contains 16 residues. This CDR3 reads CASSTWDRTADYGYTF. The CDR3 nucleotides read TGTGCCAGCAGCACCTGGGACAGGACAGCGGACTATGGCTACACCTTC.

This chain connects TRBV2 to TRBJ2-7, with D hard to call. Germline assignment: CDR1 SNHLY and CDR2 FYNNEI. This CDR3 contains 13 residues. V shed 5 bases and J shed 4 bases, with 12 bases lying between them. Here the CDR3 reads CASSSDKTYEQYF. The CDR3 DNA reads as TGTGCCAGCAGTTCCGACAAGACATACGAGCAGTACTTC.

Points on this clone: Since a much larger clone is just one base distant, this may be a read error. The V gene is TRBV2, the J gene TRBJ1-1; possible D gene TRBD1, 6 bases. This CDR3 has 13 residues. Germline V lookup: CDR1 SNHLY, CDR2 FYNNEI. Trimming took off 5 bases at V and 1 base at J, with 8 bases between the two ends. The DNA for the CDR3 is TGTGCCAGCAGTTTACAGGGGAACACTGAAGCTTTCTTT. Translated: CASSLQGNTEAFF.

J is TRBJ2-7 and V is TRBV4-1, with D tentatively TRBD1 (6 bases). Per the germline V gene, CDR1 is MGHRA and CDR2 is YSYEKL. This CDR3 has 13 amino acids. V was pared by 2 bases and J by 6 bases, with 11 bases between. The CDR3 loop is CASSQPNRAEQYF. CDR3 DNA: TGCGCCAGCAGCCAACCTAACAGGGCCGAGCAGTACTTC.

This clone appeared a single time. V is TRBV7-9 and J is TRBJ2-1, with D unclear. Germline V gene data show CDR1 as SEHNR and CDR2 as FQNEAQ (reference sequence). This CDR3 is built from 13 residues. V was shortened by 0 bases and J by 12 bases, with 12 bases between the two germline ends. CDR3 DNA: TGTGCCAGCAGCTTAGCTCCTACGCCTGGGCAGTTCTTC. Protein: CASSLAPTPGQFF. Full variable domain (rest looked up from reference TRBV7-9 and TRBJ2-1): DTGVSQNPRHKITKRGQNVTFRCDPISEHNRLYWYRQTLGQGPEFLTYFQNEAQLEKSRLLSDRFSAERPKGSFSTLEIQRTEQGDSAMYLCASSLAPTPGQFFGPGTRLTVL.

Worth noting for this clone: A junction boundary mismatches the germline segment, possibly from a read error. V is TRBV15 and J is TRBJ1-5; possibly TRBD1 for D (6 bases). The germline V gene has CDR1 LNHNV and CDR2 YYDKDF (reference sequence). The CDR3 runs to 14 residues. CDR3 in amino acids: CATSNRVGNQPQHF. The CDR3 DNA reads TGTGCCACAAGCAACAGGGTGGGCAATCAGCCCCAGCATTTT.

The chain carries TRBV7-8 and TRBJ2-1, with 8 bases fitting TRBD2. Germline loops: CDR1 SGHVS, CDR2 FQNEAQ. The CDR3 has 15 residues. With V trimmed by 1 base and J by 8 bases, 7 bases remained unmatched. The CDR3 DNA reads TGTGCCAGCAGCTTAGTTAAGCGGGAGAGTGATGAGCAGTTCTTC. This encodes CASSLVKRESDEQFF.

Written as DNA, the CDR3 is TGTGCCAGTAGTATAGTGGGGGGAGGGGCGAGGAGGCAGTTCTTC. Encoded protein: CASSIVGGGARRQFF. The rearrangement joins TRBV19 to TRBJ2-1; 7 positions agree with TRBD2. The V and J ends lost 1 base and 12 bases, in that order; junction bases with no gene match: 12. The CDR3 contains 15 residues. Per germline, CDR1 LNHDA and CDR2 SQIVND (reference sequence).

The chain links TRBV28 to TRBJ1-2; D is ambiguous. CDR3 length equals 12 residues. Germline V CDR1 and CDR2: MDHEN, SYDVKM. Trimming removed 2 bases from V and 8 bases from J, with 9 bases in between. The CDR3 loop reads CASSLLAVGYTF. Written as DNA, the CDR3 is TGTGCCAGCAGTTTACTCGCGGTCGGCTACACCTTC.

Written as DNA, the CDR3 is TGCGCCAGCAGCCCCGGACTAGCGGGAGGGGGGATAGATGAGCAGTACTTC. Its translation: CASSPGLAGGGIDEQYF. The chain joins TRBV5-1 to TRBJ2-7; 15 bases are a match to TRBD2. Germline loops: CDR1 SGHRS, CDR2 YFSETQ. The CDR3 has 17 amino acids. V dropped 4 bases and J dropped 7; count of bases not matched to a gene: 12.

CDR3 nucleotides: TGTGCCAGCAGTGGCAGGGGGCTTGGTGGCTACACCTTC. Amino acids: CASSGRGLGGYTF. The chain carries TRBV11-2 and TRBJ1-2; 8 bases fit TRBD1. J gave up 7 bases and V 6 bases, and 7 bases lay outside the gene matches. CDR1 is SGHAT, CDR2 FQNNGV, per germline. CDR3 length: 13 amino acids.

The gene calls are TRBV18 and TRBJ1-5; 9 nucleotides match TRBD1. The CDR3 consists of 16 residues. From germline, CDR1 is KGHSH and CDR2 LQKENI. J lost 4 bases, V lost 3 bases, and 7 bases had no gene match. The CDR3 DNA reads TGTGCCAGCTCACCCTCCGAGACAGGGGGAAATCAGCCCCAGCATTTT. Protein: CASSPSETGGNQPQHF.

This clone was picked up a small number of times. The chain carries TRBV10-3 and TRBJ2-1; a possible D gene is TRBD1 (5 bases). The germline V and J ends were trimmed by 10 bases and 4 bases, with 14 bases remaining between them. CDR1 is ENHRY and CDR2 is SYGVKD in the germline V gene. The CDR3 runs to 13 residues. The chain's CDR3 is CATLGDPYNEQFF. CDR3 in DNA: TGTGCCACGCTAGGGGATCCTTACAATGAGCAGTTCTTC.

The rearrangement joins TRBV14 to TRBJ2-7, with TRBD2 matching 10 bases. The CDR3 is made up of 16 amino acids. Trimming took 5 bases from V and 2 from J; bases not matched to a gene: 9. The germline CDR1 and CDR2 sequences are SGHDN and FVKESK. CDR3 sequence reads: CASSVASGRGTYEQYF. The CDR3, as DNA: TGTGCCAGCAGCGTGGCTAGCGGGAGAGGGACCTACGAGCAGTACTTC.

Ten or more counts support this clone. The chain joins TRBV27 to TRBJ2-2; 9 nucleotides line up with TRBD1. The length of the CDR3 is 16 residues. The germline V gene has CDR1 MNHEY and CDR2 SMNVEV (reference sequence). The V segment lost 5 bases and the J segment 4 bases; nucleotides outside the gene matches: 8. CDR3 in amino acids: CASSPWGQGPTGELFF. DNA of the CDR3: TGTGCCAGCAGTCCATGGGGACAGGGACCCACCGGGGAGCTGTTTTTT.